This entry lists 18 T cell receptor beta chains sequenced from one sample in a study of cytomegalovirus exposure and HLA in healthy donors. Only in-frame clones appear in the TCRdb table, and some are missing; sequencing was by immunoSEQ multiplex PCR. Of about 150,000 clones listed, just over 85% were seen once; the top ten hold around 2.1%. The sample taken for sequencing was PBMCs. The receptor set was obtained from a human donor in good health.

The chain recombines TRBV6-1 with TRBJ1-5, with D unresolved. Germline V gene data show CDR1 as MNHNS and CDR2 as SASEGT. Trimming removed 7 bases at V and 1 base at J, with 11 bases between. CDR3 length: 14 residues. The DNA of the CDR3 is TGTGCCAGCACCTGGTCCCAGAGCAATCAGCCCCAGCATTTT. Its protein product is CASTWSQSNQPQHF.

The rearrangement uses TRBV5-1 and TRBJ2-1, with 10 bases matching TRBD1. The CDR3 length is 15 residues. J lost 3 bases, V lost 4 bases, and 4 bases had no gene match. Looked up from germline, CDR1 is SGHRS and CDR2 is YFSETQ. Here the CDR3 reads CASSPGTGDYNEQFF. CDR3 in DNA: TGCGCCAGCAGCCCCGGGACAGGGGACTACAATGAGCAGTTCTTC.

The rearrangement links TRBV4-1 to TRBJ2-7, with TRBD2 identical over 11 bases. The V gene's germline CDR1 is MGHRA and CDR2 YSYEKL. This CDR3 contains 15 residues. V was pared by 4 bases and J by 2 bases, with 4 bases of the junction left unmatched. CDR3 region: CASSPRLAGPYEQYF. The CDR3 DNA reads TGCGCCAGCAGCCCAAGACTAGCGGGACCCTACGAGCAGTACTTC.

This clone came up once. The chain couples TRBV4-1 to TRBJ2-1; TRBD2 is a possible D gene (6 bases). Germline-derived CDR1 and CDR2 are MGHRA and YSYEKL. The CDR3 has 15 residues. V was trimmed by 4 bases and J by 7 bases, leaving 17 bases between them. The CDR3 here is CASSLAETSRNEQFF. The CDR3 nucleotides read TGCGCCAGCAGCCTAGCGGAGACGAGTAGGAATGAGCAGTTCTTC.

The chain joins TRBV5-1 to TRBJ2-2; D gene ambiguous. Trimming pared 1 base from V and 0 bases from J, leaving 7 bases between. This CDR3 contains 15 residues. The germline V gene encodes CDR1 SGHRS and CDR2 YFSETQ. DNA for the CDR3: TGCGCCAGCAGCTTGAGCGTCGCGAACACCGGGGAGCTGTTTTTT. It codes for CASSLSVANTGELFF.

The rearrangement uses TRBV6-1 and TRBJ2-2; D unclear. The ends were cut back, 11 bases at V and 4 bases at J, with 17 bases in the middle. The germline V gene encodes CDR1 MNHNS and CDR2 SASEGT. The CDR3 is 14 amino acids. The CDR3 loop reads CALQNRMGTGELFF. The CDR3 DNA reads TGTGCCCTACAGAACCGGATGGGCACCGGGGAGCTGTTTTTT.

The chain carries TRBV29-1 and TRBJ2-3; 8 bases align to TRBD1. Germline values: CDR1 SQVTM, CDR2 ANQGSEA. With V trimmed by 4 bases and J by 2 bases, 2 bases remained unmatched. CDR3 length equals 13 residues. The CDR3 loop is CSVGQGATDTQYF. CDR3 sequence (DNA): TGCAGCGTTGGGCAGGGGGCCACAGATACGCAGTATTTT.

V gene TRBV6-6 combines with J gene TRBJ1-3; D perhaps matches TRBD1 (5 bases). CDR1 and CDR2 (germline): MNHNY, SVGAGI (reference sequence). This CDR3 comprises 16 residues. V shed 6 bases and J shed 0 bases, with 15 bases lying between them. CDR3: CASRRTPDTSGNTIYF. The CDR3, as DNA: TGTGCCAGCAGACGGACCCCGGACACCTCTGGAAACACCATATATTTT.

The chain couples TRBV7-9 to TRBJ2-1, with D hard to call. Per germline, CDR1 SEHNR and CDR2 FQNEAQ (reference sequence). CDR3 length: 15 amino acids. The V gene lost 0 bases and the J gene lost 0 bases, with 6 bases spanning the gap. This CDR3 reads CASSLAFSSYNEQFF. DNA for the CDR3: TGTGCCAGCAGCTTAGCGTTCAGCTCCTACAATGAGCAGTTCTTC.

The J gene is TRBJ1-1, the V gene TRBV7-6, with D possibly matching TRBD1 (5 bases). The CDR3 is 13 amino acids. V was cut by 1 base and J by 11 bases, with 14 bases left in between. Germline values: CDR1 SGHVS, CDR2 FNYEAQ. The CDR3 reads CASSLGAGRAAFF. The CDR3 nucleotides read TGTGCCAGCAGCTTAGGGGCGGGACGAGCGGCTTTCTTT.

This rearrangement joins TRBV10-2 to TRBJ2-7; 8 nucleotides align to TRBD1. The CDR3 covers 13 residues. From germline, CDR1 is WSHSY and CDR2 SAAADI. The V segment lost 8 bases and the J segment 5 bases; nucleotides outside the gene matches: 8. The CDR3 loop is CASHRTGSDEQYF. The DNA of the CDR3 is TGCGCCAGCCACAGGACAGGGTCGGACGAGCAGTACTTC.

The chain employs TRBV5-3 and TRBJ2-7, with 7 bases that match TRBD1. TRBV5-3 is identified as an open reading frame with a role that is uncertain. Trimming removed 0 bases from V and 2 bases from J; junction bases left unmatched: 17. The CDR3 loop spans 19 amino acids. CDR3 residues: CARSLASRQGHIPPYEQYF. DNA for the CDR3: TGTGCCAGAAGCTTGGCCTCCAGACAGGGACACATCCCTCCCTACGAGCAGTACTTC.

The gene calls are TRBV7-9 and TRBJ2-2; D unclear. Germline CDR1 is SEHNR and CDR2 is FQNEAQ (reference sequence). The germline V and J ends were trimmed by 1 base and 8 bases, with 5 bases remaining between them. CDR3 length: 12 residues. For the CDR3, the DNA is TGTGCCAGCAGCTTAGATAGTGGGGAGCTGTTTTTT. This encodes CASSLDSGELFF.

The gene calls are TRBV5-1 and TRBJ1-2, with D perhaps TRBD1 (6 bases). Trimming took 4 bases from V and 2 from J, leaving 18 bases between them. CDR1 is SGHRS and CDR2 is YFSETQ in the germline V gene. This CDR3 contains 16 residues. The CDR3 here is CASSPGRQVKNYGYTF. CDR3 DNA: TGCGCCAGCAGCCCCGGAAGACAGGTTAAGAACTATGGCTACACCTTC.

The rearrangement links TRBV27 to TRBJ2-1; a weak D match, TRBD1 (6 bases). The CDR3 is 16 residues long. CDR1 is MNHEY, CDR2 SMNVEV, per germline (reference sequence). V lost 3 bases, J lost 2 bases, and 14 bases lay in between. For the CDR3, the DNA is TGTGCCAGCAGTTTCCTCAACAGGGACCCCTACAATGAGCAGTTCTTC. Translated, it gives CASSFLNRDPYNEQFF.

This clone was picked up one time. This chain links TRBV27 with TRBJ1-2; D uncertain. The germline V gene encodes CDR1 MNHEY and CDR2 SMNVEV (reference sequence). Trimming took off 4 bases at V and 4 bases at J, with 16 bases between the two ends. The CDR3 sequence is 15 residues long. DNA for the CDR3: TGTGCCAGCAGTTCAATAGCTCAACGTATCTATGGCTACACCTTC. Protein product: CASSSIAQRIYGYTF.

This rearrangement joins TRBV4-3 to TRBJ1-6; D remains ambiguous. Germline CDR1 LGHNA, CDR2 YSLEER. The CDR3 totals 15 residues. V gave up 3 bases and J gave up 9 bases, with 15 bases separating them. CDR3 nucleotides: TGCGCCAGCAGCCAGCAACAGAGCTCAGGTTCACCCCTCCACTTT. It yields the protein CASSQQQSSGSPLHF.

The chain uses TRBV25-1 and TRBJ2-2; 7 bases are a match to TRBD1. CDR1 MGHDK and CDR2 SYGVNS come from the germline V gene. CDR3 length: 14 amino acids. Trimming took 6 bases from V and 0 from J; bases not matched to a gene: 1. The CDR3 region is CASRGTANTGELFF. The CDR3 DNA sequence: TGTGCCAGCAGGGGGACAGCGAACACCGGGGAGCTGTTTTTT.